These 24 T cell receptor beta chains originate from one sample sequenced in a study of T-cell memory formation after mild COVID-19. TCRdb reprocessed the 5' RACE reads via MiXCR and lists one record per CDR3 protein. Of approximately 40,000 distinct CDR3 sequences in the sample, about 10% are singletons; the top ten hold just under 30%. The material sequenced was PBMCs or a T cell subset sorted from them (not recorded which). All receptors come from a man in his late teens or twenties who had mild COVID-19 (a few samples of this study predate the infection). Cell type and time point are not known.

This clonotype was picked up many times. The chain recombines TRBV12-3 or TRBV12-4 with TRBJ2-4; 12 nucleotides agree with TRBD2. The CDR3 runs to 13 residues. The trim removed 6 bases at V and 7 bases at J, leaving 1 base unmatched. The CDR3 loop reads CASSGLAGNIQYF. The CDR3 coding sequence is TGTGCCAGCAGCGGACTAGCGGGGAACATTCAGTACTTC.

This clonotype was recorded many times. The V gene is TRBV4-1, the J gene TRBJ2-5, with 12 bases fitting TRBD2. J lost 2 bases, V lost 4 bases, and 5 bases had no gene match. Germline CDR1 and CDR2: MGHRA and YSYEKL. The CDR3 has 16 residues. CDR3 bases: TGCGCCAGCAGCCCCGGACTAGCGGGGACTCAAGAGACCCAGTACTTC. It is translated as CASSPGLAGTQETQYF.

The CDR3 spells CASSRDRGETQYF. The CDR3 coding sequence is TGTGCCAGCAGCCGGGACAGGGGAGAGACCCAGTACTTC. The genes are TRBV6-1 and TRBJ2-5; TRBD1 matches at 10 bases. Germline assignment: CDR1 MNHNS and CDR2 SASEGT. V was pared by 6 bases and J by 4 bases, with 2 bases of the junction left unmatched. The CDR3 sequence is 13 residues long.

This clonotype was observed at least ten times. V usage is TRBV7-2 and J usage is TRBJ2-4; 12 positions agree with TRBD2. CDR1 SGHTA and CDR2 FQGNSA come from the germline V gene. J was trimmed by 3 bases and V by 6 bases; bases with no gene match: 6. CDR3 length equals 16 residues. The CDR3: CASSSSGGAGKNIQYF. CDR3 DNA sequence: TGTGCCAGCAGTTCTAGCGGGGGGGCTGGCAAAAACATTCAGTACTTC.

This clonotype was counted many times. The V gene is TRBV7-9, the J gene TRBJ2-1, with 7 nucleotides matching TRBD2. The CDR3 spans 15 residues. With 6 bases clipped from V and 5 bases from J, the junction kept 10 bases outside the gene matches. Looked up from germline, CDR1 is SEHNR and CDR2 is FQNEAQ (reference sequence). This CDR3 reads CASRLVRGGNNEQFF. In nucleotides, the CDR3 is TGTGCCAGCAGGCTCGTCCGCGGGGGAAACAATGAGCAGTTCTTC.

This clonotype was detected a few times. The CDR3 DNA reads as TGCAGTCGGGGGGGCCGAGGAGAGACCCAGTACTTC. Its translation is CSRGGRGETQYF. The chain links TRBV20-1 to TRBJ2-5, with 8 bases fitting TRBD2. Looked up from germline, CDR1 is DFQATT and CDR2 is SNEGSKA (reference sequence). CDR3 length: 12 amino acids. V dropped 8 bases and J dropped 4; count of bases not matched to a gene: 6.

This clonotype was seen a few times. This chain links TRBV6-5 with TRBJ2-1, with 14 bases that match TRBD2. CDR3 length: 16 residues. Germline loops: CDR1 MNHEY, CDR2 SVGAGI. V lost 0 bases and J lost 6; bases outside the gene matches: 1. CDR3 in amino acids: CASSYSTSGGANEQFF. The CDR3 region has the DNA TGTGCCAGCAGTTACTCGACTAGCGGGGGGGCCAATGAGCAGTTCTTC.

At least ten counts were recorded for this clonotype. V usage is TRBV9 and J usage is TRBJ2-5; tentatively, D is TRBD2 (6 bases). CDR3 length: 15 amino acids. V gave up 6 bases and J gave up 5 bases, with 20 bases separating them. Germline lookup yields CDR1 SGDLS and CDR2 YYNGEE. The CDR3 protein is CASNRRAGFSETQYF. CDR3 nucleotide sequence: TGTGCCAGCAACCGGAGGGCCGGGTTCAGTGAGACCCAGTACTTC.

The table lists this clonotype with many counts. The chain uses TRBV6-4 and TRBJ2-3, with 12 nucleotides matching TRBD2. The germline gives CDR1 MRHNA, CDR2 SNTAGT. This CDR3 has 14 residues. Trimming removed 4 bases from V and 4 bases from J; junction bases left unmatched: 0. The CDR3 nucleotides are TGTGCCAGCAGTGCTAGCGGGGGGGCAGATACGCAGTATTTT. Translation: CASSASGGADTQYF.

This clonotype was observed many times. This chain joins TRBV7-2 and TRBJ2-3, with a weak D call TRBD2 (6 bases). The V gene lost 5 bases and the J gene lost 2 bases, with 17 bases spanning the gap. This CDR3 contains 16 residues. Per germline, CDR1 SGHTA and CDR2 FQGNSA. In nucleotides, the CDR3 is TGTGCCAGCAGCCCATATCTAACTAGCTACACAGATACGCAGTATTTT. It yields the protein CASSPYLTSYTDTQYF.

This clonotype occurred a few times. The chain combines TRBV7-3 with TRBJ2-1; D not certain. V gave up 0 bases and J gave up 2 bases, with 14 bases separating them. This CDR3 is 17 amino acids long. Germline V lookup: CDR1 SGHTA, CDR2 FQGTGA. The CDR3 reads CASSLTFGGLPYNEQFF. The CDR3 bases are TGTGCCAGCAGCTTAACTTTCGGCGGCCTGCCCTACAATGAGCAGTTCTTC.

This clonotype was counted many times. The chain's CDR3 is CASSHLGGGDQPQHF. The CDR3 coding sequence is TGTGCCAGCAGCCACCTGGGGGGGGGAGATCAGCCCCAGCATTTT. This chain uses TRBV4-2 with TRBJ1-5; D might be TRBD1 (5 bases). Deletions cut 3 bases from V and 5 bases from J, with 14 bases between. The CDR3 totals 15 residues. CDR1 LGHNA and CDR2 YNFKEQ come from the germline V gene.

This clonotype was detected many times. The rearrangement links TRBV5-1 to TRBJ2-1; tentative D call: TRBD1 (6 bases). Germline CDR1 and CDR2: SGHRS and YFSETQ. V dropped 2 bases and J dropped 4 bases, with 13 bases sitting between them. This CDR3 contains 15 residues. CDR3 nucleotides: TGCGCCAGCAGCTTCGGCAGCCAGGGGTACAATGAGCAGTTCTTC. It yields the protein CASSFGSQGYNEQFF. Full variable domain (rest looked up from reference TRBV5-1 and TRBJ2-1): KAGVTQTPRYLIKTRGQQVTLSCSPISGHRSVSWYQQTPGQGLQFLFEYFSETQRNKGNFPGRFSGRQFSNSRSEMNVSTLELGDSALYLCASSFGSQGYNEQFFGPGTRLTVL.

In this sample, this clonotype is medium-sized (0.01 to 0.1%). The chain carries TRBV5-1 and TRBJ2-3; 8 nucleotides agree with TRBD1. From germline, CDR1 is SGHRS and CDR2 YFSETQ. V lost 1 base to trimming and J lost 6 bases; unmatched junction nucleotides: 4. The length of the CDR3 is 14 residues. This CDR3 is CASSLRTGSDTQYF. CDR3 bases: TGCGCCAGCAGCTTGAGGACAGGGTCGGATACGCAGTATTTT.

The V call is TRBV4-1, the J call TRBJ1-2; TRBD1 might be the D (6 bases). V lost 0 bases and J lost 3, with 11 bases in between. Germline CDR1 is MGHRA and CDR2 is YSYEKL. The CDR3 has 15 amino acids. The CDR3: CASSQDPGVHYGYTF. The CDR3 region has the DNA TGCGCCAGCAGCCAAGATCCAGGGGTCCACTATGGCTACACCTTC.

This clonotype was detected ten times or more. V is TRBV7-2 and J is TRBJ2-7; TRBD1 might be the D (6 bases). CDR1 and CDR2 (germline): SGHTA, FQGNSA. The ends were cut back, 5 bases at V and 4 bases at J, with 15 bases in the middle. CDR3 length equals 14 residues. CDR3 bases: TGTGCCAGCAGCCCAAACTCAGGGGTTTACGAGCAGTACGTC. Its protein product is CASSPNSGVYEQYV.

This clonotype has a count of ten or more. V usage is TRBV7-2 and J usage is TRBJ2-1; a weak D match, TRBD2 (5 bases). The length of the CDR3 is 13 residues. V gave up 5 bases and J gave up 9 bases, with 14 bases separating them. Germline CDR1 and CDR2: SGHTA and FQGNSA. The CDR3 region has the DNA TGTGCCAGCAGCCCTCGGTTAGAGGGTGAGCAGTTCTTC. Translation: CASSPRLEGEQFF.

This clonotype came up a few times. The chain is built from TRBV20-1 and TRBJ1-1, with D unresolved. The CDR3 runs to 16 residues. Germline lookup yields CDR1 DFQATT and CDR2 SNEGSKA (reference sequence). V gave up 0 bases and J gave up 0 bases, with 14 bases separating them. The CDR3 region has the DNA TGCAGTGCTAGAGAGGGGTACTTTATAATGAACACTGAAGCTTTCTTT. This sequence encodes CSAREGYFIMNTEAFF.

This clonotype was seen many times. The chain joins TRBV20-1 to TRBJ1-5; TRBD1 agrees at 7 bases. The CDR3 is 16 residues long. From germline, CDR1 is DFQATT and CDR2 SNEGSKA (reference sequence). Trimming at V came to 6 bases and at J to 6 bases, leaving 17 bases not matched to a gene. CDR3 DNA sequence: TGCAGTGCGACCGACTTCTTACAGGGGTTGAGTCAGCCCCAGCATTTT. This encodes CSATDFLQGLSQPQHF.

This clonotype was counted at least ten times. This CDR3 is CASRDRGTGELFF. The CDR3 DNA is TGTGCCAGCAGAGACAGGGGGACCGGGGAGCTGTTTTTT. The chain carries TRBV12-3 or TRBV12-4 and TRBJ2-2; 9 bases align to TRBD1. The CDR3 spans 13 residues. The V segment lost 6 bases and the J segment 5 bases; nucleotides outside the gene matches: 1.

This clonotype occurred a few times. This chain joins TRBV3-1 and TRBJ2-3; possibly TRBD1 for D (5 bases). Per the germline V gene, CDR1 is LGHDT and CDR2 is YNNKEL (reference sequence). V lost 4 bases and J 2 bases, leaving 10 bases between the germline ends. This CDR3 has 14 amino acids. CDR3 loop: CASSPMTATDTQYF. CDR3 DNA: TGTGCCAGCAGCCCAATGACAGCCACAGATACGCAGTATTTT.

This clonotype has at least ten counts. The CDR3 here is CASSQGLFQETQYF. The CDR3 DNA sequence: TGTGCCAGTAGCCAGGGGCTTTTCCAAGAGACCCAGTACTTC. The chain links TRBV19 to TRBJ2-5; D possibly corresponds to TRBD1 (6 bases). CDR3 size: 14 residues. The V gene's germline CDR1 is LNHDA and CDR2 SQIVND (reference sequence). The germline V and J ends were trimmed by 6 bases and 1 base, with 12 bases remaining between them.

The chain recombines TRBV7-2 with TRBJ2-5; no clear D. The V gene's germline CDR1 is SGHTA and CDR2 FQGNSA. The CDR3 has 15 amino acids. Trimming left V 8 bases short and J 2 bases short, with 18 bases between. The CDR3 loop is CASLDGPYPQETQYF. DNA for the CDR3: TGTGCCAGCCTGGACGGCCCCTATCCTCAAGAGACCCAGTACTTC.

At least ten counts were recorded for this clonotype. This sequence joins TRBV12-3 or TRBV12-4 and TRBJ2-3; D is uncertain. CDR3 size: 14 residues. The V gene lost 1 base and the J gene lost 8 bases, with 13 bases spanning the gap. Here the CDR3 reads CASSLEGQLGTQYF. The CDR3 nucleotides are TGTGCCAGCAGTTTAGAAGGGCAACTGGGTACGCAGTATTTT.